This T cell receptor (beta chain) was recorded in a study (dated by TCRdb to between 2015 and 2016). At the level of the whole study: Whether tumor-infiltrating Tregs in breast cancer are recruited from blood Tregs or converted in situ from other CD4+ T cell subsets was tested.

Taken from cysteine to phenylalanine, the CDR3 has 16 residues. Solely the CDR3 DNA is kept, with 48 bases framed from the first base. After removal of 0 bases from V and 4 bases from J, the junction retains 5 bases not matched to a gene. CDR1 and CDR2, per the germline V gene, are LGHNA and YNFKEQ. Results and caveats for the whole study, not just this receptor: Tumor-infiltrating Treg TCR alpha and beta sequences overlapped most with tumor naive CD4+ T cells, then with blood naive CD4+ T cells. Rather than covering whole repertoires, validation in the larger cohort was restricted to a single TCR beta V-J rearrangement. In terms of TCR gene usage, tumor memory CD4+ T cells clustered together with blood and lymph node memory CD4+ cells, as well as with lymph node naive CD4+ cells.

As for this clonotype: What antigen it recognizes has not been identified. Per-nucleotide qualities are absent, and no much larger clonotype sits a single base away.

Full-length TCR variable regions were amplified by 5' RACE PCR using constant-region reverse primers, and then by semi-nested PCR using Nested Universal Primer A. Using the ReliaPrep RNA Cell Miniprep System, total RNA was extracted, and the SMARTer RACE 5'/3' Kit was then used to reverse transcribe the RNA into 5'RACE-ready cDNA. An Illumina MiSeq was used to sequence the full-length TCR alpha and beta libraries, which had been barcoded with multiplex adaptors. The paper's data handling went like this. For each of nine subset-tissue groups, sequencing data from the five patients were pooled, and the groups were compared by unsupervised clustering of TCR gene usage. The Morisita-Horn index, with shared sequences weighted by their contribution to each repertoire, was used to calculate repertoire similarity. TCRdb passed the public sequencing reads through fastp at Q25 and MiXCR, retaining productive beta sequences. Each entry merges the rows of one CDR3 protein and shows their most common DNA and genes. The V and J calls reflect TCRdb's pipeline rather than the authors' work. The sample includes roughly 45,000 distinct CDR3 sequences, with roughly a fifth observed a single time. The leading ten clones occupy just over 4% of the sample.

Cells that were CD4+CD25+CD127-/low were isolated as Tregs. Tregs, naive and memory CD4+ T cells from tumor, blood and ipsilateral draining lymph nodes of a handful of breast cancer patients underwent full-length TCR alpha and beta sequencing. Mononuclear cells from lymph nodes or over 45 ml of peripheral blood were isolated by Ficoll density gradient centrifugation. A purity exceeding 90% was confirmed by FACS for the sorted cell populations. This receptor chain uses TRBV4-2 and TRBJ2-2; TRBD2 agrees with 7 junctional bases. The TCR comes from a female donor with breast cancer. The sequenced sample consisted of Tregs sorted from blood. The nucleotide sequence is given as TGTGCCAGCAGCCAAGAGGCTAGCGGATCCACCGGGGAGCTGTTTTTT. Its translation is CASSQEASGSTGELFF.